This passage covers 13 T cell receptor beta chains from one sample sequenced in a study of Ad26.COV2.S vaccination and SARS-CoV-2 variants. TCRdb's copy holds only in-frame clones and misses some; the assay was immunoSEQ multiplex PCR. Among fewer than 800,000 clones, roughly 90% were seen once, and the ten largest hold about 1.5%. Treatment of the sample: 15 to 20 received Ad26.COV2.S at low or high dose, single or two shots; 5 received placebo; per-sample allocation not given. Day 63 after the first vaccine or placebo injection was the time point for sampling. The input for sequencing was peripheral blood, taken in a trial of Ad26.COV2.S vaccine versus placebo. The receptors shown here come from a person aged 18-60 years who received the Ad26.COV2.S COVID-19 vaccine or a placebo.

The chain links TRBV7-2 to TRBJ2-3; 7 nucleotides line up with TRBD1. The trim removed 5 bases at V and 0 bases at J, leaving 5 bases unmatched. Germline CDR1 reads SGHTA; CDR2 reads FQGNSA. The CDR3 runs to 15 residues. CDR3 nucleotide sequence: TGTGCCAGCAGCGAATCAGGGGGTAGCACAGATACGCAGTATTTT. Encoded protein: CASSESGGSTDTQYF.

The chain joins TRBV2 to TRBJ2-3, with TRBD2 as a possible D gene (7 bases). The V end lost 7 bases, the J end lost 3 bases, and 11 bases lay between the germline ends. From germline, CDR1 is SNHLY and CDR2 FYNNEI. This CDR3 comprises 13 residues. The CDR3, as DNA: TGTGCCAGCACGGGGGGCCTGACAGATACGCAGTATTTT. Encoded protein: CASTGGLTDTQYF. Variable domain in full (rest from reference TRBV2 and TRBJ2-3): EPEVTQTPSHQVTQMGQEVILRCVPISNHLYFYWYRQILGQKVEFLVSFYNNEISEKSEIFDDQFSVERPDGSNFTLKIRSTKLEDSAMYFCASTGGLTDTQYFGPGTRLTVL.

The chain uses TRBV28 and TRBJ1-4; D is undetermined. V was trimmed by 9 bases and J by 7 bases, leaving 9 bases between them. The CDR3 runs to 11 residues. CDR1 is MDHEN, CDR2 SYDVKM, per germline. The CDR3 nucleotides read TGTGCCAGTCTAAAGGGTGAAAAACTGTTTTTT. Translated: CASLKGEKLFF.

The chain joins TRBV19 to TRBJ1-5; 7 bases are shared with TRBD1. Losses at the gene ends were 7 bases for V and 5 bases for J; bases not matched to a gene: 11. The CDR3 sequence is 15 residues long. Germline values: CDR1 LNHDA, CDR2 SQIVND (reference sequence). CDR3 protein: CASNRVQGVDQPQHF. The CDR3 DNA reads TGTGCCAGTAATAGGGTCCAGGGGGTCGATCAGCCCCAGCATTTT.

The genes are TRBV15 and TRBJ1-1; D unclear. Trimming took 3 bases from V and 1 from J, leaving 9 bases between them. The CDR3 length is 14 residues. CDR1 and CDR2 from the germline V gene are LNHNV and YYDKDF (reference sequence). The CDR3 region has the DNA TGTGCCACCAGCAGGGTTCGCGGGAACACTGAAGCTTTCTTT. Translating gives CATSRVRGNTEAFF.

The rearrangement joins TRBV7-2 to TRBJ1-5, with D tentatively TRBD1 (5 bases). Between the trimmed V and J ends, which lost 5 bases and 7 bases, there was a span of 15 bases. Per the germline V gene, CDR1 is SGHTA and CDR2 is FQGNSA. This CDR3 contains 14 residues. Written as DNA, the CDR3 is TGTGCCAGCAGCCAAGGGAGGGGTTGGCAGCCCCAGCATTTT. Its translation is CASSQGRGWQPQHF.

The J gene is TRBJ2-2, the V gene TRBV10-2; 7 bases align to TRBD2. V was clipped by 5 bases and J by 0 bases; unmatched bases: 6. This CDR3 region has 16 residues. In germline, CDR1 is WSHSY, CDR2 SAAADI. The CDR3 DNA reads TGCGCCAGCAGTTACGGTAGCGGGTCGAACACCGGGGAGCTGTTTTTT. Translated: CASSYGSGSNTGELFF.

The chain is built from TRBV10-3 and TRBJ2-5; 9 bases line up with TRBD1. V gave up 6 bases and J gave up 4 bases; unmatched junction bases: 6. CDR3 size: 14 residues. Germline loops: CDR1 ENHRY, CDR2 SYGVKD. CDR3 sequence (DNA): TGTGCCATCAGGGATACAGGGGGCGGAGAGACCCAGTACTTC. It specifies CAIRDTGGGETQYF.

A single count supports this clone. V and J are TRBV2 and TRBJ1-6, with D unresolved. Trimming pared 1 base from V and 8 bases from J, leaving 15 bases between. The V gene's germline CDR1 is SNHLY and CDR2 FYNNEI. This CDR3 has 16 amino acids. Here the CDR3 DNA reads TGTGCCAGCAGTGAAGAAGGGAACCTACCGGATTCACCCCTCCACTTT. Residues: CASSEEGNLPDSPLHF.

A note on this clone: The junction differs from germline at one of its ends, possibly a read error. The chain joins TRBV13 to TRBJ2-5; TRBD1 aligns across 8 bases. The CDR3 consists of 16 residues. CDR1 and CDR2 (germline): PRHDT, FYEKMQ (reference sequence). CDR3 amino acids: CASSLGAGTGGETQYF. For the CDR3, the DNA is TGTGCCAGCAGCCTAGGGGCCGGGACAGGAGGGGAGACCCAGTACTTC.

This chain links TRBV19 with TRBJ1-5; possible D gene TRBD1, 6 bases. Deletions cut 7 bases from V and 4 bases from J, with 14 bases between. Germline V gene data show CDR1 as LNHDA and CDR2 as SQIVND (reference sequence). The CDR3 is 14 amino acids. The CDR3 sequence: CASTEDRVNQPQHF. The CDR3, as DNA: TGTGCCAGTACCGAGGACAGAGTGAATCAGCCCCAGCATTTT.

The rearrangement links TRBV15 to TRBJ1-6; no reliable D call. In germline, CDR1 is LNHNV, CDR2 YYDKDF (reference sequence). CDR3 length: 13 amino acids. Between the trimmed V and J ends, which lost 0 bases and 10 bases, there was a span of 7 bases. CDR3 sequence (DNA): TGTGCCACCAGCAGAGAAGGATTGTCACCCCTCCACTTT. Its translation: CATSREGLSPLHF.

This clone was seen just once. In nucleotides, the CDR3 is TGTGCCAGCTCACCGACGGCCGTTAGGTATGGCTACACCTTC. Translated, it gives CASSPTAVRYGYTF. This chain links TRBV18 with TRBJ1-2; D is undetermined. With 3 bases removed from V and 5 bases from J, the gap between germline ends came to 13 bases. This CDR3 region has 14 residues. Germline V CDR1 and CDR2: KGHSH, LQKENI.